This T cell receptor (beta chain) was obtained from a study of blood T cells in healthy people across ages. The wider study: There was about one barcoded beta molecule captured by template switching per two T cells.

The germline gives CDR1 LGHNA, CDR2 YNFKEQ. CDR3 size: 15 residues. Primers used in a second PCR of about 6 to 11 cycles were a sample-barcoded 5' primer and a J-beta primer mix. TCRdb independently ran MiXCR on the 5' RACE reads; one entry per CDR3 protein. The table lists roughly 500,000 distinct CDR3 sequences, approximately 25% of them singletons. Study results and caveats: Unsorted PBMCs prevented conclusive naive versus antigen-experienced comparison.

The study drew donors from healthy Caucasian individuals in Russia aged roughly 6 to 90. Comments on this clonotype: Its antigen is not identified.

This chain uses TRBV4-2 with TRBJ2-1; TRBD1 agrees at 7 bases. The assigned J gene may be wrong: the sequence end matches TRBJ2-5 better. Sequenced material: blood. The origin of this receptor is a woman aged 65 to 85 in good health. In DNA form, the CDR3 reads TGTGCCAGCAGCCAAGAGGAGACAGGGATGGAGACCCAGTACTTC. Translating it yields CASSQEETGMETQYF.